The T cell receptor (beta chain) under discussion was sequenced for a study of T cell repertoires in cytomegalovirus infection. The overall study: It was the public TCR beta signatures that indicated both CMV infection and matching HLA type. Study observations and caveats: HLA-C-restricted CMV-specific TCR beta clonotypes were dominant in the ex vivo response.

About this clonotype itself: Its antigen is unidentified.

The V end was cut by 9 bases, the J end by 0 bases, with 11 bases between. The germline CDR1 and CDR2 sequences are SNHLY and FYNNEI. This CDR3 contains 13 residues. Using its own MiXCR run on the reads, TCRdb lists one record per CDR3 protein. Among under 600,000 distinct CDR3 sequences, approximately 17% were seen once, and the ten largest hold approximately 24%. The clonotype was recovered from a human donor in good health (CMV status not recorded). Some clones in this sample may be carry-over from other donors' samples. The gene calls are TRBV2 and TRBJ1-2; possibly TRBD1 for D (5 bases). Material for sequencing was CD8+ T cells from PBMCs. The DNA for the CDR3 is TGTGCCAGGGACAACTCAGCTAACTATGGCTACACCTTC. This sequence encodes CARDNSANYGYTF.